Each of the 21 T cell receptor beta chains below was sequenced from the same sample in a study of CD8+ T cells in alopecia areata. RNA was isolated and reverse transcribed to cDNA, the sequencing template. Assay used: immunoSEQ multiplex PCR; TCRdb lists only in-frame clones, some missing. The sample shows about 140,000 clones, 40% to 65% of them seen only once. This specimen was CD4+ T cells sorted from blood, taken at week 0. The receptor source for this set is a human donor with alopecia areata.

CDR3 protein: CAWSVRSSGGAFF. CDR3 DNA sequence: TGTGCCTGGAGTGTACGTTCGTCAGGGGGGGCTTTCTTT. This rearrangement joins TRBV30 to TRBJ1-1; 7 positions agree with TRBD1. The CDR3 contains 13 residues. Unmatched junction bases numbered 9, after V lost 0 bases and J lost 11 bases. Germline V lookup: CDR1 GTSNPN, CDR2 SVGIG (reference sequence).

The J gene is TRBJ1-1, the V gene TRBV4-3; D possibly corresponds to TRBD1 (5 bases). This CDR3 comprises 16 residues. Germline values: CDR1 LGHNA, CDR2 YSLEER. Trimming stripped 1 base from V and 2 bases from J, with 14 bases between. The CDR3 loop reads CASSQAFAGINTEAFF. CDR3 DNA: TGCGCCAGCAGCCAAGCGTTTGCAGGGATTAACACTGAAGCTTTCTTT.

The V gene is TRBV25-1, the J gene TRBJ1-5; 8 bases are shared with TRBD1. CDR1 MGHDK and CDR2 SYGVNS come from the germline V gene. The CDR3 contains 12 residues. Germline trimming cut 6 bases from V and 7 bases from J; bases unmatched to any gene: 2. The CDR3 spells CASRQGEQPQHF. The CDR3 bases are TGTGCCAGCAGACAGGGGGAGCAGCCCCAGCATTTT.

This clone was counted between two and nine times. The V and J genes are TRBV6-5 and TRBJ2-5, with D perhaps given as TRBD1 or TRBD2 (5 bases each). V lost 1 base to trimming and J lost 5 bases, with 11 bases between them. The germline CDR1 and CDR2 sequences are MNHEY and SVGAGI. This CDR3 comprises 14 residues. CDR3 nucleotides: TGTGCCAGCAGTTACTACGGGAAGGGGGAGACCCAGTACTTC. Protein sequence: CASSYYGKGETQYF.

This clone was seen a handful of times. The V call is TRBV7-8, the J call TRBJ1-3; D unclear. Trimming cost V 4 bases and J 4 bases, with 8 bases left between them. The germline gives CDR1 SGHVS, CDR2 FQNEAQ. This CDR3 contains 13 residues. CDR3 region: CASSSHPGNTIYF. The CDR3 bases are TGTGCCAGCAGCTCCCACCCGGGAAACACCATATATTTT.

This clone appeared a single time. The CDR3 region has the DNA TGTGCCAGCAGCCCCGGGTCCTACGAGCAGTACTTC. The encoded protein is CASSPGSYEQYF. The genes are TRBV5-6 and TRBJ2-7; unclear D gene. The CDR3 extends over 12 amino acids. Germline V gives CDR1 SGHDT, CDR2 YYEEEE. Trimming left V 4 bases short and J 1 base short, with 6 bases between.

The rearrangement joins TRBV4-1 to TRBJ2-5; maybe TRBD1 (6 bases). The germline V gene has CDR1 MGHRA and CDR2 YSYEKL. This CDR3 region has 14 residues. V was pared by 1 base and J by 0 bases, with 6 bases between. CDR3 sequence (DNA): TGCGCCAGCAGCCAAGCAGGGGACCAAGAGACCCAGTACTTC. Translated, it gives CASSQAGDQETQYF.

This sequence joins TRBV7-2 and TRBJ2-7; 7 bases agree with TRBD1. The CDR3 loop spans 15 amino acids. Germline trimming cut 1 base from V and 1 base from J; bases unmatched to any gene: 4. CDR1 SGHTA and CDR2 FQGNSA come from the germline V gene. The CDR3 spells CASSLVGQVSYEQYF. The CDR3 DNA sequence: TGTGCCAGCAGCTTAGTAGGACAGGTATCCTACGAGCAGTACTTC.

This clone was recorded only once. The chain couples TRBV5-1 to TRBJ2-3; tentative D call: TRBD2 (5 bases). This CDR3 spans 15 amino acids. Deletions cut 0 bases from V and 0 bases from J, with 8 bases between. In germline, CDR1 is SGHRS, CDR2 YFSETQ. The CDR3: CASSLGGPSTDTQYF. As DNA, the CDR3 is TGCGCCAGCAGCTTGGGAGGGCCCAGCACAGATACGCAGTATTTT.

The chain uses TRBV18 and TRBJ2-2; TRBD1 agrees at 8 bases. Trimming at V came to 2 bases and at J to 1 base, leaving 3 bases not matched to a gene. Germline CDR1 and CDR2: KGHSH and LQKENI. The CDR3 loop spans 16 amino acids. The CDR3 is CASSPSDRGNTGELFF. The CDR3 DNA sequence: TGTGCCAGCTCACCAAGTGACAGGGGGAACACCGGGGAGCTGTTTTTT.

The chain combines TRBV5-4 with TRBJ2-7, with D unresolved. This CDR3 has 13 amino acids. V was cut by 0 bases and J by 5 bases, with 9 bases left in between. Germline V lookup: CDR1 SGHNT, CDR2 YYREEE (reference sequence). CDR3 in amino acids: CASSLGSPHEQYF. CDR3 coding DNA: TGTGCCAGCAGCTTGGGAAGCCCTCACGAGCAGTACTTC.

There are a few counts of this clone. The V call is TRBV5-4, the J call TRBJ1-2, with D possibly being TRBD1 (5 bases). Trimming shortened V by 0 bases and J by 7 bases, and 16 bases separated the two germline ends. This CDR3 comprises 15 residues. The germline V gene has CDR1 SGHNT and CDR2 YYREEE (reference sequence). CDR3 amino acids: CASSLVRGREGGYTF. Here the CDR3 DNA reads TGTGCCAGCAGCTTGGTACGGGGCAGGGAGGGTGGCTACACCTTC.

V is TRBV7-2 and J is TRBJ1-4; possible D gene TRBD1, 5 bases. V gave up 7 bases and J gave up 2 bases, with 14 bases separating them. Germline V lookup: CDR1 SGHTA, CDR2 FQGNSA. CDR3 length: 15 amino acids. The CDR3 region is CASTKSWGTNEKLFF. As DNA, the CDR3 is TGTGCCAGCACGAAGAGTTGGGGGACTAATGAAAAACTGTTTTTT.

The CDR3 DNA reads TGTGCCAGCAGTGAATTAGGATCGGGCCTCGAGACCCAGTACTTC. Amino acids: CASSELGSGLETQYF. V usage is TRBV25-1 and J usage is TRBJ2-5; D gene ambiguous. The CDR3 has 15 amino acids. V shed 1 base and J shed 5 bases, with 14 bases lying between them. Per germline, CDR1 MGHDK and CDR2 SYGVNS. Full variable domain (outside the CDR3, taken from reference TRBV25-1 and TRBJ2-5): EADIYQTPRYLVIGTGKKITLECSQTMGHDKMYWYQQDPGMELHLIHYSYGVNSTEKGDLSSESTVSRIRTEHFPLTLESARPSHTSQYLCASSELGSGLETQYFGPGTRLLVL.

The chain employs TRBV6-1 and TRBJ1-1, with 8 nucleotides matching TRBD1. CDR1 is MNHNS and CDR2 is SASEGT in the germline V gene. The trim removed 4 bases at V and 4 bases at J, leaving 2 bases unmatched. The CDR3 runs 13 residues. CDR3 in amino acids: CASSADRGTEAFF. The CDR3 DNA is TGTGCCAGCAGTGCTGACAGGGGCACTGAAGCTTTCTTT.

This clone was seen a handful of times. The chain is built from TRBV29-1 and TRBJ2-2; TRBD1 agrees at 8 bases. This CDR3 comprises 12 residues. The germline CDR1 and CDR2 sequences are SQVTM and ANQGSEA. After removal of 6 bases from V and 8 bases from J, the junction contained 5 bases not matched to a gene. In DNA, the CDR3 is TGCAGCGTGGGCAGGGGGCAGGGGGAGCTGTTTTTT. Protein sequence: CSVGRGQGELFF.

The rearrangement uses TRBV4-3 and TRBJ2-4; D is unresolved. This CDR3 has 14 residues. V was shortened by 0 bases and J by 3 bases, with 6 bases between the two germline ends. Germline V gives CDR1 LGHNA, CDR2 YSLEER. CDR3: CASSQERGKNIQYF. The CDR3 DNA follows: TGCGCCAGCAGCCAAGAGCGCGGCAAAAACATTCAGTACTTC.

The V gene is TRBV30, the J gene TRBJ1-1; the D is unclear. Germline V lookup: CDR1 GTSNPN, CDR2 SVGIG (reference sequence). The CDR3 has 8 amino acids. Trimming removed 1 base at V and 9 bases at J, with 0 bases between. The CDR3 sequence is CAWSEAFF. CDR3 bases: TGTGCCTGGAGTGAAGCTTTCTTT.

Only a few counts were recorded for this clone. The chain has TRBV4-2 and TRBJ2-7, with 11 bases lining up with TRBD1. The CDR3 sequence is 15 residues long. Germline values: CDR1 LGHNA, CDR2 YNFKEQ. V lost 1 base and J lost 5; bases outside the gene matches: 4. The CDR3 is CASSQAGQGDHEQYF. The CDR3 nucleotides read TGTGCCAGCAGCCAAGCGGGACAGGGGGACCACGAGCAGTACTTC.

This clone was counted many times. The genes are TRBV18 and TRBJ2-7, with D possibly TRBD1 on 5 matching bases. Germline values: CDR1 KGHSH, CDR2 LQKENI. The CDR3 contains 15 residues. The V end lost 5 bases, the J end lost 0 bases, and 14 bases lay between the germline ends. The CDR3 DNA is TGTGCCAGCTCATCAGGGCTTTTGAACTCCTACGAGCAGTACTTC. Translating gives CASSSGLLNSYEQYF.

This clone has only a few counts. The same CDR3 can be traced to other DNA sequences in this sample. The chain recombines TRBV7-2 with TRBJ1-1; D ambiguous. The V and J ends lost 3 bases and 5 bases respectively, with 13 bases between them. The CDR3 sequence is 14 residues long. Per the germline V gene, CDR1 is SGHTA and CDR2 is FQGNSA. The CDR3 reads CASSFRSGGTEAFF. CDR3 sequence (DNA): TGTGCCAGCAGCTTTCGGTCAGGAGGGACTGAAGCTTTCTTT. The full variable domain, completed using reference TRBV7-2 and TRBJ1-1, is GAGVSQSPSNKVTEKGKDVELRCDPISGHTALYWYRQSLGQGLEFLIYFQGNSAPDKSGLPSDRFSAERTGGSVSTLTIQRTQQEDSAVYLCASSFRSGGTEAFFGQGTRLTVV.